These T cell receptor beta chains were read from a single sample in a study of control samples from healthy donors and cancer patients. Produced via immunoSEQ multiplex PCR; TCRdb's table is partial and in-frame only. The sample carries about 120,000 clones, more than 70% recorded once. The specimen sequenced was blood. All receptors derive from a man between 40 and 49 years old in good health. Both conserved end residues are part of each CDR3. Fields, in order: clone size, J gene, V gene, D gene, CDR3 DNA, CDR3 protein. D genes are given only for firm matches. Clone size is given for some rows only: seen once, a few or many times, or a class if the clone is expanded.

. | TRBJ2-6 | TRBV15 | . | TGTGCCACCAGCAGCCGGGTTGCTGGGGCCAACGTCCTGACTTTC | CATSSRVAGANVLTF
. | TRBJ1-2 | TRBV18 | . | TGTGCCAGCTCACGAGACAGCCCCCAGCAGGCTGGCTACACCTTC | CASSRDSPQQAGYTF
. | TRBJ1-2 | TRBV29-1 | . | TGCAGCGTTGGTGTCAGAAACAACTATGGCTACACCTTC | CSVGVRNNYGYTF
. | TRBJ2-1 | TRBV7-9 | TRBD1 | TGTGCCAGCAGCCAATCAGGGGGCACCTACAATGAGCAGTTCTTC | CASSQSGGTYNEQFF
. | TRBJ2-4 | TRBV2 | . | TGTGCCAGCAGTATACAGGGCCCGCTAGCCAAAAACATTCAGTACTTC | CASSIQGPLAKNIQYF
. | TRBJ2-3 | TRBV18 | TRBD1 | TGTGCCAGCTCAAGAGGACAGGGGGCAGATACGCAGTATTTT | CASSRGQGADTQYF
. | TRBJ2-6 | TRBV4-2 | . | TGTGCCAGCAGCCAAGGGCGAGGCTCTGGGGCCAACGTCCTGACTTTC | CASSQGRGSGANVLTF
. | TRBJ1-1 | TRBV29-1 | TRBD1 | TGCAGCGTTGGAGACAGGGACACTGAAGCTTTCTTT | CSVGDRDTEAFF
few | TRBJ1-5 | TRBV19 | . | TGTGCCAGTAGTATCTCAGCGGACAGTAGCAATCAGCCCCAGCATTTT | CASSISADSSNQPQHF
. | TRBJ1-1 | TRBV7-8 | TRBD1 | TGTGCCAGCAGCTTAGAGGGGGCGCACACTGAAGCTTTCTTT | CASSLEGAHTEAFF
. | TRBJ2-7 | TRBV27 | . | TGTGCCAGCAGTTTATATGCAGGGGATCCTCGCGAGCAGTACTTC | CASSLYAGDPREQYF
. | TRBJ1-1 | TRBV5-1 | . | TGCGCCAGCAGCGTGACGACGGGAGGGACTGAAGCTTTCTTT | CASSVTTGGTEAFF
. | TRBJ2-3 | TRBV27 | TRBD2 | TGTGCCAGCAGTTTATGGAGCGGGGGCACAGATACGCAGTATTTT | CASSLWSGGTDTQYF
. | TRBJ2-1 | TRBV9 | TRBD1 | TGTGCCAGCAGCGTAGTACAGGGGAACAATGAGCAGTTCTTC | CASSVVQGNNEQFF
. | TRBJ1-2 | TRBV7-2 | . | TGTGCCAGCAGCTTATCCTATGGCTACACCTTC | CASSLSYGYTF
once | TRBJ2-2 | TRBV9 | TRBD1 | TGTGCCAGCAGCGGACAGGGGACCGGGGAGCTGTTTTTT | CASSGQGTGELFF
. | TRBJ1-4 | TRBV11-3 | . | TGTGCCAGCAGCCCAGGGTACGAAAAACTGTTTTTT | CASSPGYEKLFF
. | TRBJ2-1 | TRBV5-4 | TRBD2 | TGTGCCAGTGGAGCGGGGGGCCGGTTTGGGGATGAGCAGTTCTTC | CASGAGGRFGDEQFF
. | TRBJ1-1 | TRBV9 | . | TGTGCCAGCAGCGTCCCCAGGGGGAACACTGAAGCTTTCTTT | CASSVPRGNTEAFF
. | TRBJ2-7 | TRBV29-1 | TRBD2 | TGCAGCGTACTAGCGGGGGTGAGGTACGAGCAGTACTTC | CSVLAGVRYEQYF
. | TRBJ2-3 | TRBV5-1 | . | TGCGCCAGCAGCTTGTTTACTAGCACAGATACGCAGTATTTT | CASSLFTSTDTQYF
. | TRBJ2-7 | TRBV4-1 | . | TGCGCCAGCAGCCAAGCGGAAAACTACGAGCAGTACTTC | CASSQAENYEQYF
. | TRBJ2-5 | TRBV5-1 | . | TGCGCCAGCAGCGCCGGACAGACACTACAAGAGACCCAGTACTTC | CASSAGQTLQETQYF
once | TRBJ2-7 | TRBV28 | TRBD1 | TGTGCCAGCAGTTTAGACAGGGACGAGCAGTACTTC | CASSLDRDEQYF
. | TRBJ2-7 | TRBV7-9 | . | TGTGCCAGCAGCTTCGGACAAGGGAACGAGCAGTACTTC | CASSFGQGNEQYF
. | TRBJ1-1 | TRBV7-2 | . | TGTGCCAGCAGCCCCGGAAGGAACACTGAAGCTTTCTTT | CASSPGRNTEAFF
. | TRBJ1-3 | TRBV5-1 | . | TGCGCCAGCATGCAGGGAAACACCATATATTTT | CASMQGNTIYF
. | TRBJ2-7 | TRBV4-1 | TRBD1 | TGCGCCAGCAGCCAAGAGGGGGACAGGGTTAACGAGCAGTACTTC | CASSQEGDRVNEQYF
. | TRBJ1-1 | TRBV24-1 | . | TGTGCCACCAGTGACCCCGGAAAAGAAGCTTTCTTT | CATSDPGKEAFF
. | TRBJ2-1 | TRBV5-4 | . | TGTGCCAGCAGCTTTAGGGCGAACTCCTACAATGAGCAGTTCTTC | CASSFRANSYNEQFF
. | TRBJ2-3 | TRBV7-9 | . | TGTGCCAGCAGCTTCGGGACCCGCGGGGCAGATACGCAGTATTTT | CASSFGTRGADTQYF
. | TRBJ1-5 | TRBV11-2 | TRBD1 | TGTGCCAGCAGCCGGGACAGGGATCAGCCCCAGCATTTT | CASSRDRDQPQHF
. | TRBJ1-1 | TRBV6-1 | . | TGTGCCAGCAGTGTAGCAGACATGAACACTGAAGCTTTCTTT | CASSVADMNTEAFF
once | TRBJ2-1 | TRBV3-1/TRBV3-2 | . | TGTGCCAGCAGGGCCCACAATGAGCAGTTCTTC | CASRAHNEQFF
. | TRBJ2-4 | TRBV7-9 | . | TGTGCCAGCAGCTTGACCACCCTCGGGGTAGCCAAAAACATTCAGTACTTC | CASSLTTLGVAKNIQYF
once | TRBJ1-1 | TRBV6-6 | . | TGTGCCAGCAGTTACTCGATCGAGGAAGCTTTCTTT | CASSYSIEEAFF
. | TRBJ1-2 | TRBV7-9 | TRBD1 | TGTGCCAGCAGCTTAGGGGGACAGGGGGCAAACTATGGCTACACCTTC | CASSLGGQGANYGYTF
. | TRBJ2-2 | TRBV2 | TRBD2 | TGTGCCAGCAGTTTGGTAGCGGGGGGCCAGACCGGGGAGCTGTTTTTT | CASSLVAGGQTGELFF
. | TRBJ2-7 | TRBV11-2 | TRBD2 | TGTGCCAGCAGCTTCCCGACTAGCGGGGGGGACTACGAGCAGTACTTC | CASSFPTSGGDYEQYF
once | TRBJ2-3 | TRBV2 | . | TGTGCCAGCCTCAAGGAAACAGGGAGCACAGATACGCAGTATTTT | CASLKETGSTDTQYF
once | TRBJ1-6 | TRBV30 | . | TGTGCCTGGAGTGTACCAGGGAGCTCCTATAATTCACCCCTCCACTTT | CAWSVPGSSYNSPLHF
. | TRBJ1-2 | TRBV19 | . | TGTGCCAGTAGAGTGCTGGACAGCACTTATGGCTACACCTTC | CASRVLDSTYGYTF